These 18 T cell receptor beta chains were sequenced from one sample in a study of CD8+ T cells in alopecia areata (dated by TCRdb to the late 2010s). The intended sense of this specimen's time point label: baseline before oral tofacitinib. The library relied on the immunoSEQ multiplex PCR assay. For TCR sequencing, RNA was extracted from every sample and reverse transcribed into cDNA to serve as template. In TCRdb, the immuneACCESS table is reduced to in-frame sequences with V and J assigned. These tables do not hold every clone; where another copy was compared, an unresolved V gene accounts for under half, and the others remain unexplained. The sample profile shows around 61,000 clones; approximately 46% of them were found once. Of the sample, about 17% falls within the top ten clones. This specimen consisted of CD8+ T cells sorted from blood, obtained at week 0. These receptors were obtained from a human donor with alopecia areata.

This clone appeared a single time. This chain uses TRBV9 with TRBJ2-3, with TRBD2 matching 8 bases. CDR1 is SGDLS and CDR2 is YYNGEE in the germline V gene. The CDR3 covers 14 residues. Trimming removed 3 bases from V and 7 bases from J; junction bases left unmatched: 7. In nucleotides, the CDR3 is TGTGCCAGCAGCGCCAGCGGGGGTACTTATACGCAGTATTTT. Its protein product is CASSASGGTYTQYF.

Written as DNA, the CDR3 is TGTGCCAGCAGCTTGGGAATCCGGGAGCTGTTTTTT. Translated, it gives CASSLGIRELFF. This chain uses TRBV7-9 with TRBJ2-2, with D unclear. Per the germline V gene, CDR1 is SEHNR and CDR2 is FQNEAQ (reference sequence). CDR3 length equals 12 residues. Trimming left V 3 bases short and J 9 bases short, with 8 bases between.

This clone was seen more than once but under ten times. The V call is TRBV7-9, the J call TRBJ2-2; D not certain. The CDR3 totals 18 residues. Trimming cost V 3 bases and J 2 bases, with 19 bases left between them. Per the germline V gene, CDR1 is SEHNR and CDR2 is FQNEAQ (reference sequence). CDR3 DNA sequence: TGTGCCAGCAGCTTTTCCCCTATTATCGGACGTAACACCGGGGAGCTGTTTTTT. Residues: CASSFSPIIGRNTGELFF.

This chain uses TRBV7-9 with TRBJ2-7, with D perhaps TRBD1 or TRBD2 (6 bases each). V shed 5 bases and J shed 1 base, with 12 bases lying between them. The CDR3 totals 14 residues. Germline lookup yields CDR1 SEHNR and CDR2 FQNEAQ (reference sequence). CDR3 nucleotides: TGTGCCAGCAGCCCGCGGGACATTTCCTACGAGCAGTACTTC. Protein sequence: CASSPRDISYEQYF.

In its sample, this clone was seen a few times. V and J are TRBV29-1 and TRBJ2-5; 9 bases align to TRBD2. Germline values: CDR1 SQVTM, CDR2 ANQGSEA. J lost 4 bases, V lost 8 bases, and 8 bases had no gene match. This CDR3 is built from 13 residues. Here the CDR3 DNA reads TGCAGCTCCCGGTTAGCGGGAGTAGAGACCCAGTACTTC. Amino acid sequence: CSSRLAGVETQYF.

V and J are TRBV29-1 and TRBJ2-2; tentatively, D is TRBD1 (6 bases). CDR3 size: 13 residues. CDR1 is SQVTM and CDR2 is ANQGSEA in the germline V gene. V shed 5 bases and J shed 3 bases, with 10 bases lying between them. The CDR3 DNA follows: TGCAGCGTTAAGGACAGTTACACCGGGGAGCTGTTTTTT. This gives the protein CSVKDSYTGELFF.

The rearrangement uses TRBV13 and TRBJ1-5; D might be TRBD1 (5 bases). From germline, CDR1 is PRHDT and CDR2 FYEKMQ (reference sequence). CDR3 length equals 13 residues. Trimming left V 0 bases short and J 6 bases short, with 6 bases between. CDR3 sequence reads: CASSLGRGQPQHF. For the CDR3, the DNA is TGTGCCAGCAGCTTAGGGAGGGGTCAGCCCCAGCATTTT.

This clone was counted a few times. The rearrangement joins TRBV7-2 to TRBJ2-1; 7 bases line up with TRBD1. Germline trimming cut 5 bases from V and 4 bases from J; bases unmatched to any gene: 11. Germline V gene lookup returns CDR1 SGHTA and CDR2 FQGNSA. CDR3 length equals 16 residues. CDR3 residues: CASSLKGAVQYNEQFF. CDR3 nucleotide sequence: TGTGCCAGCAGCCTGAAGGGGGCAGTTCAGTACAATGAGCAGTTCTTC.

The chain joins TRBV4-2 to TRBJ2-7; 7 bases are shared with TRBD2. This CDR3 spans 16 amino acids. The junction had 8 bases not matched to a gene; V was cut back by 3 bases and J by 0 bases. Germline V gives CDR1 LGHNA, CDR2 YNFKEQ. DNA for the CDR3: TGTGCCAGCAGCCACCCAAGCGGGACCGGCTCCTACGAGCAGTACTTC. Translation gives CASSHPSGTGSYEQYF.

This chain uses TRBV10-3 with TRBJ2-7; D gene ambiguous. The CDR3 sequence is 13 residues long. V shed 5 bases and J shed 0 bases, with 8 bases lying between them. Germline lookup yields CDR1 ENHRY and CDR2 SYGVKD. This CDR3 reads CAISPASSYEQYF. In nucleotides, the CDR3 is TGTGCCATCAGTCCAGCCAGCTCCTACGAGCAGTACTTC.

The chain joins TRBV29-1 to TRBJ1-1; the D is unclear. This CDR3 has 11 residues. Germline V gives CDR1 SQVTM, CDR2 ANQGSEA. The ends were cut back, 7 bases at V and 4 bases at J, with 10 bases in the middle. For the CDR3, the DNA is TGCAGCGCACTAAAGGGCACTGAAGCTTTCTTT. Protein product: CSALKGTEAFF.

The chain carries TRBV29-1 and TRBJ2-1; 14 positions match TRBD2. This CDR3 region has 16 residues. Germline assignment: CDR1 SQVTM and CDR2 ANQGSEA. The V gene end was trimmed by 4 bases and the J gene end by 7 bases; junction bases not matched to a gene: 9. The CDR3 reads CSVVRLTSGRGNEQFF. In DNA, the CDR3 is TGCAGCGTTGTCCGATTGACTAGCGGGAGGGGAAATGAGCAGTTCTTC.

DNA for the CDR3: TGTGCCTGCGAACAGGGAGTTTATAGTGGCTACACCTTC. Encoded protein: CACEQGVYSGYTF. V and J are TRBV30 and TRBJ1-2; perhaps TRBD1 as D (6 bases). The CDR3 is made up of 13 amino acids. V lost 6 bases and J lost 7, with 18 bases in between. Germline CDR1 is GTSNPN and CDR2 is SVGIG (reference sequence).

This sequence joins TRBV27 and TRBJ2-7; D is possibly TRBD2 (6 bases). V lost 3 bases and J 7 bases, leaving 7 bases between the germline ends. The CDR3 extends over 11 amino acids. Germline V gene data show CDR1 as MNHEY and CDR2 as SMNVEV (reference sequence). CDR3 nucleotides: TGTGCCAGCAGTTTGGGAGGAGAGCAGTACTTC. Amino acid sequence: CASSLGGEQYF.

This chain uses TRBV4-1 with TRBJ2-7, with TRBD2 matching 7 bases. This CDR3 contains 16 residues. Germline lookup yields CDR1 MGHRA and CDR2 YSYEKL. V dropped 1 base and J dropped 3; count of bases not matched to a gene: 9. The CDR3 DNA sequence: TGCGCCAGCAGCCAAGTTCCGGCTAGCGGTCTCTACGAGCAGTACTTC. Translating it yields CASSQVPASGLYEQYF.

The chain joins TRBV7-9 to TRBJ1-2; D is undetermined. The ends were cut back, 9 bases at V and 4 bases at J, with 15 bases in the middle. Germline values: CDR1 SEHNR, CDR2 FQNEAQ (reference sequence). There are 13 residues in the CDR3. DNA of the CDR3: TGTGCCAGTATGGCGGCTAAGGCCTATGGCTACACCTTC. It specifies CASMAAKAYGYTF.

The chain uses TRBV2 and TRBJ1-5; D unresolved. The V and J ends lost 4 bases and 6 bases respectively, with 13 bases between them. This CDR3 has 14 residues. CDR1 is SNHLY and CDR2 is FYNNEI in the germline V gene. Here the CDR3 reads CASSASGYGQPQHF. The DNA for the CDR3 is TGTGCCAGCAGTGCCAGCGGTTATGGTCAGCCCCAGCATTTT.

In its sample, this clone is medium-sized. This chain uses TRBV7-8 with TRBJ2-7, with a tentative D call TRBD2 (7 bases). CDR3 length: 17 amino acids. Germline CDR1 reads SGHVS; CDR2 reads FQNEAQ. V was trimmed by 5 bases and J by 2 bases, leaving 22 bases between them. The CDR3 spells CASSRRAPSGTTYEQYF. The CDR3, as DNA: TGTGCCAGCAGCCGGAGAGCACCCAGCGGGACAACCTACGAGCAGTACTTC.